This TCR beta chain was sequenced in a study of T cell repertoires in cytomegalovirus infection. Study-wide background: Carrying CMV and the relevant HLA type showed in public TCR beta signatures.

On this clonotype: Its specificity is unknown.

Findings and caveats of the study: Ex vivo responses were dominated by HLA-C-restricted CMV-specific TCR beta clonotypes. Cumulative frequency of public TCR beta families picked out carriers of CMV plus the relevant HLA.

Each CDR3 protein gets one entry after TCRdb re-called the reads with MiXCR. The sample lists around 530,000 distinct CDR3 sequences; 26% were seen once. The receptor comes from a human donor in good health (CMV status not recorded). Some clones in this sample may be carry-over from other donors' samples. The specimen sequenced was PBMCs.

CDR3 amino acids: CASSFLAGGTAGTDTQYF. CDR3 DNA: TGTGCCAGCAGCTTCCTAGCGGGAGGGACGGCGGGCACAGATACGCAGTATTTT. The gene calls are TRBV7-9 and TRBJ2-3, with 12 bases aligning to TRBD2. With V trimmed by 3 bases and J by 1 base, 8 bases remained unmatched. The CDR3 covers 18 residues. Germline assignment: CDR1 SEHNR and CDR2 FQNEAQ (reference sequence).